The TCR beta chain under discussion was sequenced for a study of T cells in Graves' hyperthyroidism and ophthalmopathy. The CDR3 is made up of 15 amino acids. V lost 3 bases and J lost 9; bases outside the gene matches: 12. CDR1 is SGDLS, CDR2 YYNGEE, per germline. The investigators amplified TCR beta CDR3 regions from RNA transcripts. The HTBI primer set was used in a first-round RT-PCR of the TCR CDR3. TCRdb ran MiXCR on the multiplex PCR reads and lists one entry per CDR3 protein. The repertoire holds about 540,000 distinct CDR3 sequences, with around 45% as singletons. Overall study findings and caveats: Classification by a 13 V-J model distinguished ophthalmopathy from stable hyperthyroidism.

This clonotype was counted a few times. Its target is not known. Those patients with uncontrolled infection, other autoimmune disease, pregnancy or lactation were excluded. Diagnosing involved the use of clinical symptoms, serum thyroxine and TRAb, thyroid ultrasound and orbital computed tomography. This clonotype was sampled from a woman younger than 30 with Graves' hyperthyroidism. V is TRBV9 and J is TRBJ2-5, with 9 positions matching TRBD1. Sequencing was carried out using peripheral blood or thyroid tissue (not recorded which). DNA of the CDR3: TGTGCCAGCAGCGCGGGGACAGGGAATCCCAAGTCCCAGTACTTC. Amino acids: CASSAGTGNPKSQYF.